This TCR beta chain was recorded in a study of T cell responses to AZD1222 COVID-19 vaccine. General observations from the study: Every sample of the repertoires postdated the peak T cell response. The CD4 TCRs associated with vaccination extended across spike and predominated at 160-218 and 743-854.

Regarding this clone: Its antigen remains unknown.

Sequenced by immunoSEQ multiplex PCR; TCRdb stores in-frame clones only, minus some. The sample shows fewer than 200,000 clones, 85% to 90% of them seen only once. CDR1 and CDR2 from the germline V gene are SGHTA and FQGNSA. Trimming at V came to 6 bases and at J to 3 bases, leaving 12 bases not matched to a gene. This CDR3 is 17 amino acids long. The chain recombines TRBV7-2 with TRBJ1-5; 9 bases match TRBD1. The TCR was taken from an adult in good health. This specimen consisted of peripheral blood, obtained on day 0 of AZD1222 vaccination. The CDR3 sequence is CASSSGTGILDNQPQHF. The CDR3 DNA is TGTGCCAGCAGTTCCGGGACAGGGATTTTGGACAATCAGCCCCAGCATTTT.